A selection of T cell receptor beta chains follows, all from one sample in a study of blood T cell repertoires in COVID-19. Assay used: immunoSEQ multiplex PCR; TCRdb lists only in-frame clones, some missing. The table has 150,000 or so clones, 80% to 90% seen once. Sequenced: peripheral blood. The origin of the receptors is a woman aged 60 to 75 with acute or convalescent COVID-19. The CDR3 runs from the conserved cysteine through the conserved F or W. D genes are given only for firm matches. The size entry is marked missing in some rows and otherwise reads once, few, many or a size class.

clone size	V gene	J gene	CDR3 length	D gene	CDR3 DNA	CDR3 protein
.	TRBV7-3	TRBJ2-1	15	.	TGTGCCAGCAGCTTAAGGGGGGGCGCGGTCCAGGAGCAGTTCTTC	CASSLRGGAVQEQFF
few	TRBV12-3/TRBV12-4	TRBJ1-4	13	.	TGTGCCTCTAAGCAGGAGGCGCGGGAAAAACTGTTTTTT	CASKQEAREKLFF
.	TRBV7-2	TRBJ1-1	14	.	TGTGCCAGCAGCTTATTTCAGGGAGGGACTGAAGCTTTCTTT	CASSLFQGGTEAFF
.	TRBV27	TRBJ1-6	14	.	TGTGCCAGCAGTTTGGGCAGGAATAATTCACCCCTCCACTTT	CASSLGRNNSPLHF
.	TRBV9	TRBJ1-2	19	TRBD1	TGTGCCAGCAGCGTAGCGGTACAGGGGACGCCCTACGCAAACTATGGCTACACCTTC	CASSVAVQGTPYANYGYTF
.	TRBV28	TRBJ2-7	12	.	TGTGCCAGCAGAACAGGATCCTACGAGCAGTACTTC	CASRTGSYEQYF
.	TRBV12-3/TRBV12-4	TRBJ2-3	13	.	TGTGCCAGCAGTACCCCAGGCACAGATACGCAGTATTTT	CASSTPGTDTQYF
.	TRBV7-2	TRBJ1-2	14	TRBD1	TGTGCCAGCAGCTCCCGCCCTACAGGGGTTGGCTACACCTTC	CASSSRPTGVGYTF
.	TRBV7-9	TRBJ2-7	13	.	TGTGCCAGCAGCTCATCGTACAGGGACGAGCAGTACTTC	CASSSSYRDEQYF
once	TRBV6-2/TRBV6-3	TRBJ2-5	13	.	TGTGCCAGCATCCCCGGACTATTAAAAACCCAGTACTTC	CASIPGLLKTQYF
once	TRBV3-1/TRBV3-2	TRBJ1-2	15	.	TGTGCCAGCAGCCAAGGGACAGACGTAAACTATGGCTACACCTTC	CASSQGTDVNYGYTF
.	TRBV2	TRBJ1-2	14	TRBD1	TGTGCCAGCAGGCAGGTGACAGGGAGCTATGGCTACACCTTC	CASRQVTGSYGYTF
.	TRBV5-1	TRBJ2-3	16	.	TGCGCCAGCAGCTTGATGAGCGTTACTAGCACAGATACGCAGTATTTT	CASSLMSVTSTDTQYF
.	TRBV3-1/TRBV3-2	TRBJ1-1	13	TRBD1	TGTGCCAGCAGCCCGGGACAGTTATTAGGGGCTTTCTTT	CASSPGQLLGAFF
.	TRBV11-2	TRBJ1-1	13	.	TGTGCCAGCAGCTTAGGTATTAACACTGAAGCTTTCTTT	CASSLGINTEAFF
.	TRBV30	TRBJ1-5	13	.	TGTGCCTTCGATGGACAGCACAATCAGCCCCAGCATTTT	CAFDGQHNQPQHF